This TCR beta chain was documented in a study of blood T cell repertoires in COVID-19. About the research overall: Some COVID-19 samples were acute and others convalescent; all came from the United States, Italy and Spain. Nucleic acid was either cDNA or gDNA, and it came from T cells, B-cell-depleted T cells, or PBMCs.

The CDR3 contains 14 residues. Unmatched junction bases numbered 9, after V lost 10 bases and J lost 2 bases. Per germline, CDR1 SGHNT and CDR2 YYREEE (reference sequence). Original processing methods: The assay estimated nucleated cells by amplifying reference gene primers. The repertoire was sequenced with immunoSEQ multiplex PCR; TCRdb's copy has only in-frame clones and lacks some. The D gene and trimming were derived from the DNA, and the V and J assignments and clone size from that table. This sample yields a few hundred thousand clones, of which about 87% are seen a single time; over 2.5% belongs to the top ten.

This chain uses TRBV5-4 with TRBJ2-3; 8 positions match TRBD1. The sample was peripheral blood. The source is a human donor in a cohort sampled during active COVID-19. The CDR3 DNA sequence: TGTGCCGGCTACGGACAGGGAGACACAGATACGCAGTATTTT. It is translated as CAGYGQGDTDTQYF.